This T cell receptor beta chain was retrieved from a study of T cell responses to AZD1222 COVID-19 vaccine. Study observations and caveats: When two AZD1222 doses had been given, Spike-specific TCR breadth and depth rose. Donors skewed white British and female; clonal diversity was possibly underestimated.

The germline V gene has CDR1 LNHDA and CDR2 SQIVND (reference sequence). Losses at the gene ends were 5 bases for V and 1 base for J; bases not matched to a gene: 6. The CDR3 runs 15 residues. Repertoires were generated with immunoSEQ multiplex PCR, while TCRdb's copy carries only in-frame clones and drops some. This sample carries 170,000 or so clones, just over 90% of them seen once, and the ten largest clones take roughly 3.1%. Concerning this clone itself: Its specificity is not known.

The TCR sequence derives from an adult in good health. The starting material was peripheral blood, obtained on day 0 of AZD1222 vaccination. The rearrangement links TRBV19 to TRBJ1-1, with 8 bases lining up with TRBD1. This chain's CDR3 is CASSFDRGGNTEAFF. The CDR3 DNA is TGTGCCAGTAGTTTCGACAGGGGTGGGAACACTGAAGCTTTCTTT.